These 21 T cell receptor beta chains came from one sample sequenced in a study of long-term antiretroviral therapy in people with HIV. The run of the v3.0 immunoSEQ assay was at survey level. Profiling relied on immunoSEQ multiplex PCR, and the TCRdb table lists in-frame clones only, not all of them. Among more than 20,000 clones, 75% to 90% were seen once, and the ten largest hold about 9.2%. Sequencing used unsorted PBMCs, obtained 2.3 years after starting antiretroviral therapy. All receptors come from a man aged 35 to 55 with HIV.

The V and J genes are TRBV10-1 and TRBJ1-5, with D perhaps matching TRBD1 (5 bases). Trimming cost V 4 bases and J 4 bases, with 8 bases left between them. Germline-derived CDR1 and CDR2 are WNHNN and SYGVQD (reference sequence). This CDR3 region has 13 residues. CDR3 sequence: CASSVGENQPQHF. The CDR3 nucleotides read TGCGCCAGCAGTGTAGGGGAGAATCAGCCCCAGCATTTT.

There are a few counts of this clone. The chain links TRBV2 to TRBJ2-2; D unresolved. With 8 bases removed from V and 3 bases from J, the gap between germline ends came to 4 bases. This CDR3 is 11 amino acids long. The germline V gene has CDR1 SNHLY and CDR2 FYNNEI. The CDR3 here is CASAYTGELFF. The CDR3 coding sequence is TGTGCCAGCGCCTACACCGGGGAGCTGTTTTTT.

This chain's CDR3 is CASSVAMNTEAFF. Here the CDR3 DNA reads TGTGCCAGCAGCGTAGCGATGAACACTGAAGCTTTCTTT. V is TRBV9 and J is TRBJ1-1; D unclear. Germline V CDR1 and CDR2: SGDLS, YYNGEE. This CDR3 comprises 13 residues. V was shortened by 0 bases and J by 0 bases, with 3 bases between the two germline ends.

This clone has only a few counts. Sequence at one end of the junction differs from germline and may be a read error. The chain employs TRBV10-2 and TRBJ1-1; D call uncertain. The germline CDR1 and CDR2 sequences are WSHSY and SAAADI. The length of the CDR3 is 14 residues. The CDR3 nucleotides read TGCGCCAGCAGGGAGTCCCCCGGAGGGACTGAAGCTTTCTTT. Residues: CASRESPGGTEAFF.

About this clone: Other DNA sequences in the same sample also yield this CDR3. This sequence joins TRBV19 and TRBJ1-4; 8 bases fit TRBD1. Germline V gene lookup returns CDR1 LNHDA and CDR2 SQIVND (reference sequence). The CDR3 totals 14 residues. V shed 3 bases and J 5 bases; nucleotides not matched to a gene: 2. The CDR3 spells CASSIRQGNEKLFF. The CDR3 DNA reads as TGTGCCAGTAGTATCCGACAGGGGAATGAAAAACTGTTTTTT.

The chain uses TRBV21-1 and TRBJ2-7; the D call of TRBD1 is as the table states it, not checked on the DNA. TRBV21-1 has pseudogene status. The CDR3 totals 16 residues. CDR3 loop: CASSVPGQGFSHEQYF. CDR3 nucleotide sequence: TGTGCCAGCAGCGTTCCGGGACAGGGGTTTTCCCACGAGCAGTACTTC.

The chain is built from TRBV11-2 and TRBJ1-1; tentative D call: TRBD1 (6 bases). V gave up 1 base and J gave up 4 bases, with 7 bases separating them. CDR1 SGHAT and CDR2 FQNNGV come from the germline V gene. There are 13 residues in the CDR3. The CDR3 loop reads CASSLVGGTEAFF. The CDR3 nucleotides are TGTGCCAGCAGCTTAGTAGGGGGCACTGAAGCTTTCTTT.

V is TRBV5-5 and J is TRBJ2-1, with 8 nucleotides matching TRBD2. The CDR3 covers 17 residues. From germline, CDR1 is SGHKS and CDR2 YYEKEE (reference sequence). The trim removed 1 base at V and 0 bases at J, leaving 6 bases unmatched. The CDR3 DNA sequence: TGTGCCAGCAGCTTGTACGTGACTAGCGTCTCCTACAATGAGCAGTTCTTC. Translation gives CASSLYVTSVSYNEQFF.

This chain links TRBV11-2 with TRBJ2-2, with 11 positions matching TRBD2. The V gene's germline CDR1 is SGHAT and CDR2 FQNNGV. The CDR3 spans 19 residues. V trimming: 1 base; J trimming: 0 bases; junction bases outside the gene matches: 7. CDR3 DNA: TGTGCCAGCAGCTTAGGGCTAGCGGGGGGCACGGCGAACACCGGGGAGCTGTTTTTT. Encoded protein: CASSLGLAGGTANTGELFF.

V gene TRBV6-1 combines with J gene TRBJ2-3, with TRBD2 identical over 10 bases. Germline CDR1 MNHNS, CDR2 SASEGT. The ends lost 6 bases at V and 1 base at J; junction bases unmatched: 4. CDR3 length equals 15 residues. The CDR3 reads CASRDGTSGTDTQYF. DNA for the CDR3: TGTGCCAGCAGGGACGGGACTAGCGGCACAGATACGCAGTATTTT.

CDR3 in DNA: TGCGCCAGCAGCCCCTTGGGCGGATCCTACGTTTATAATTCACCCCTCCACTTT. Translation: CASSPLGGSYVYNSPLHF. The chain joins TRBV4-1 to TRBJ1-6; D is unclear. The V end lost 4 bases, the J end lost 4 bases, and 20 bases lay between the germline ends. CDR3 length equals 18 residues. The germline V gene has CDR1 MGHRA and CDR2 YSYEKL.

The chain is built from TRBV6-5 and TRBJ2-2, with 9 bases lining up with TRBD1. Germline CDR1 and CDR2: MNHEY and SVGAGI. V trimming: 2 bases; J trimming: 7 bases; junction bases outside the gene matches: 5. This CDR3 has 15 amino acids. In nucleotides, the CDR3 is TGTGCCAGCAGTTACAGGGACAGGGATTACGGGGAGCTGTTTTTT. Translated, it gives CASSYRDRDYGELFF.

The genes are TRBV7-3 and TRBJ1-2; 10 bases align to TRBD1. Germline V gene sequence: CDR1 SGHTA, CDR2 FQGTGA. The CDR3 loop spans 15 amino acids. V was pared by 2 bases and J by 5 bases, with 5 bases of the junction left unmatched. The CDR3 sequence: CASSLDRGQGYGYTF. CDR3 DNA: TGTGCCAGCAGCTTAGACAGGGGGCAAGGGTATGGCTACACCTTC.

J is TRBJ2-7 and V is TRBV2; 7 bases map to TRBD1. Germline trimming cut 4 bases from V and 3 bases from J; bases unmatched to any gene: 12. The germline gives CDR1 SNHLY, CDR2 FYNNEI. This CDR3 comprises 16 residues. CDR3 coding DNA: TGTGCCAGCAGTGGGAGAGGGGGCCGGGCAAACTACGAGCAGTACTTC. It is translated as CASSGRGGRANYEQYF.

V is TRBV19 and J is TRBJ2-3; the D gene could be TRBD1 or TRBD2 (5 bases each). CDR3 length: 15 residues. Trimming pared 1 base from V and 4 bases from J, leaving 12 bases between. Germline V gene sequence: CDR1 LNHDA, CDR2 SQIVND (reference sequence). The DNA for the CDR3 is TGTGCCAGTAGTATAGCAGGGTTGAGGGCAGATACGCAGTATTTT. Translation gives CASSIAGLRADTQYF.

The gene calls are TRBV5-6 and TRBJ2-1; D ambiguous. With 2 bases removed from V and 0 bases from J, the gap between germline ends came to 6 bases. The CDR3 has 14 residues. In germline, CDR1 is SGHDT, CDR2 YYEEEE. CDR3 protein: CASSLGSSYNEQFF. In DNA form, the CDR3 reads TGTGCCAGCAGCTTAGGTAGCTCCTACAATGAGCAGTTCTTC.

The chain joins TRBV7-2 to TRBJ1-4; 7 bases align to TRBD1. With 4 bases clipped from V and 4 bases from J, the junction kept 3 bases outside the gene matches. Germline V gene sequence: CDR1 SGHTA, CDR2 FQGNSA. CDR3 length equals 14 residues. CDR3 coding DNA: TGTGCCAGCAGCTCAGGGGGTGGTAATGAAAAACTGTTTTTT. This translates into CASSSGGGNEKLFF.

This sequence joins TRBV5-4 and TRBJ2-7, with TRBD1 identical over 7 bases. The V gene's germline CDR1 is SGHNT and CDR2 YYREEE (reference sequence). After removal of 2 bases from V and 2 bases from J, the junction contained 4 bases not matched to a gene. The CDR3 runs to 14 residues. The CDR3 reads CASSLIDRAYEQYF. As DNA, the CDR3 is TGTGCCAGCAGCTTAATTGACAGGGCCTACGAGCAGTACTTC. The variable domain in full, with the rest retrieved from reference TRBV5-4 and TRBJ2-7, is ETGVTQSPTHLIKTRGQQVTLRCSSQSGHNTVSWYQQALGQGPQFIFQYYREEENGRGNFPPRFSGLQFPNYSSELNVNALELDDSALYLCASSLIDRAYEQYFGPGTRLTVT.

This rearrangement joins TRBV7-3 to TRBJ2-2; 13 positions match TRBD2. Germline trimming cut 4 bases from V and 7 bases from J; bases unmatched to any gene: 3. The CDR3 consists of 15 residues. From germline, CDR1 is SGHTA and CDR2 FQGTGA. The CDR3 coding sequence is TGTGCCAGCAGCTCGGGACTAGCGGGACACGGGGAGCTGTTTTTT. It codes for CASSSGLAGHGELFF.

V usage is TRBV30 and J usage is TRBJ1-2; 7 nucleotides match TRBD1. The V segment lost 2 bases and the J segment 10 bases; nucleotides outside the gene matches: 19. This CDR3 comprises 16 residues. Germline V gene lookup returns CDR1 GTSNPN and CDR2 SVGIG (reference sequence). The CDR3 region has the DNA TGTGCCTGGAGTAGGGGGCCTCGGACCCCTCCGGGCCCCTACACCTTC. Amino acid sequence: CAWSRGPRTPPGPYTF.

In DNA form, the CDR3 reads TGTGCCAGCAGCTTACTCGACAGATGGAACACTGAAGCTTTCTTT. Translating it yields CASSLLDRWNTEAFF. The V gene is TRBV7-3, the J gene TRBJ1-1; D is possibly TRBD1 (5 bases). V was trimmed by 2 bases and J by 1 base, leaving 11 bases between them. The CDR3 has 15 amino acids. The germline V gene has CDR1 SGHTA and CDR2 FQGTGA.